The T cell receptor (beta chain) under discussion was sequenced for a study of OX40 agonist ivuxolimab in advanced cancers. Regarding the study as a whole: More expanded clones were seen, on average, in CD8+ T cells than in CD4+. Both blood CD4+ and CD8+ T cells showed clonal growth by week 6 at 0.1 to 3.0 mg/kg.

J lost 0 bases, V lost 2 bases, and 3 bases had no gene match. In germline, CDR1 is ENHRY, CDR2 SYGVKD. The CDR3 spans 15 residues. With baseline, cycle 4 day 1, and cycle 7 day 1 as timepoints, blood was sampled. Measured with immunoSEQ multiplex PCR; TCRdb has only the in-frame clones, and not every one. The sample has some 44,000 clones, about four fifths seen once. Of note for this clone: Its antigen is not known.

This clonotype originated in an adult with an advanced solid tumor such as melanoma, head and neck, liver or kidney cancer. V usage is TRBV10-3 and J usage is TRBJ2-7, with 8 nucleotides matching TRBD2. The material sequenced was CD4+ or CD8+ T cells sorted from blood, taken in a trial of the OX40 agonist ivuxolimab. The CDR3 nucleotides are TGTGCCATCAGTGAGCAGCGGGGGACCTCCTACGAGCAGTACTTC. Translating it yields CAISEQRGTSYEQYF.